This T cell receptor (beta chain) was recovered during a study of radiotherapy plus CTLA-4 blockade in lung cancer (dated by TCRdb to about 2018). As for the study more broadly: Objective responses occurred in approximately 19% of enrolled patients, and around 29% achieved disease control. The paper as a whole reports these results and caveats: TCR clones derived from tumors expanded in peripheral blood after treatment with radiotherapy and ipilimumab. Increased serum interferon-beta after radiation, together with early dynamic changes in blood T cell clones, were reported to be the strongest predictors of response.

Libraries were constructed by the immunoSEQ multiplex PCR assay. TCRdb obtained this table from immuneACCESS and retained in-frame rearrangements with V and J assigned. These tables miss some clones; where compared with another copy, unresolved V genes account for less than half of the shortfall, and the remainder is unexplained. Within this sample are around 80,000 clones, with 78% of them counted one time only. Together, the top ten hold approximately 22% of the sample. A note on this clone: No antigen is known for it. Base qualities are not provided; no much larger clone lies one nucleotide away.

In this study, focal radiation therapy paired with CTLA-4 blockade (ipilimumab) was tested in patients who had chemo-refractory metastatic non-small-cell lung cancer. The source material was peripheral blood, sampled from a patient treated with radiotherapy plus ipilimumab. The sequence came from a human donor with non-small cell lung cancer whose response to radiotherapy plus ipilimumab could not be evaluated. Some clones in this sample may be carry-over from other donors' samples.

This receptor has the CDR3 CASSYSAGNTEAFF. The bases are TGTGCCAGCAGTTACTCTGCAGGGAACACTGAAGCTTTCTTT. The chain links TRBV6-5 with TRBJ1-1; there is no confident call for the D gene. Measured from the cysteine to the phenylalanine, the CDR3 is 14 residues long. The DNA shown is the 42-base CDR3, in frame from base 1. From a lookup of the germline V gene, CDR1 and CDR2 are MNHEY and SVGAGI. V gives up 0 bases and J gives up 1 base, and the segment between their germline ends measures 6 bases.